This record concerns one T cell receptor beta chain sequence. This sample is part of a study of T cell responses to AZD1222 COVID-19 vaccine. The table came from immunoSEQ multiplex PCR; TCRdb's copy has only in-frame clones and leaves some out. The sample has 90,000 to 150,000 clones, around 87% seen once. CDR1 SGHTA and CDR2 FQGNSA come from the germline V gene. With 4 bases clipped from V and 2 bases from J, the junction kept 2 bases outside the gene matches. This CDR3 is 14 amino acids long. The material sequenced was peripheral blood, taken 28 days after the second AZD1222 dose. The chain employs TRBV7-2 and TRBJ1-3; 7 bases align to TRBD1. The receptor's source is an adult who received the AZD1222 COVID-19 vaccine. The CDR3 DNA reads as TGTGCCAGCAGCTCCGACAGGGCTGGAAACACCATATATTTT. Amino acid sequence: CASSSDRAGNTIYF.